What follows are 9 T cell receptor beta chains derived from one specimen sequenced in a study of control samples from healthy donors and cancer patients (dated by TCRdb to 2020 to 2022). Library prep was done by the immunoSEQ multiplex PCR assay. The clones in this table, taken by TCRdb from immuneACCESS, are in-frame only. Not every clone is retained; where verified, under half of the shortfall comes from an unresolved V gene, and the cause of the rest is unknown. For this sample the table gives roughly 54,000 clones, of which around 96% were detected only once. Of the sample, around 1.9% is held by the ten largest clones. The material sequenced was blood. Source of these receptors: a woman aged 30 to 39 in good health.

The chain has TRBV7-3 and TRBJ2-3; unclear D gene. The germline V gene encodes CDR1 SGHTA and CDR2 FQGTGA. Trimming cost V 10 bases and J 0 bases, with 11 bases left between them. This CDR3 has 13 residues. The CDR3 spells CATSAGSTDTQYF. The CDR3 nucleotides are TGTGCCACCAGTGCCGGGAGCACAGATACGCAGTATTTT.

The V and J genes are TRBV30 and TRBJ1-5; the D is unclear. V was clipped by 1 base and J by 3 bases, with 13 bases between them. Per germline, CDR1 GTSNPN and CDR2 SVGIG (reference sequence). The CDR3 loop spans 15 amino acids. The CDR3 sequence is CAWSADVEVNQPQHF. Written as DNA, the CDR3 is TGTGCCTGGAGTGCGGACGTAGAGGTCAATCAGCCCCAGCATTTT.

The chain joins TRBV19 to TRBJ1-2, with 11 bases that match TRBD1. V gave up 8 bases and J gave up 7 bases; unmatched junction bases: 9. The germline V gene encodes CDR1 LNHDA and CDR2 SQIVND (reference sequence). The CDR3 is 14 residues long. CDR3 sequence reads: CASGIGQGASGYTF. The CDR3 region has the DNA TGTGCCAGTGGGATTGGACAGGGGGCCAGTGGCTACACCTTC.

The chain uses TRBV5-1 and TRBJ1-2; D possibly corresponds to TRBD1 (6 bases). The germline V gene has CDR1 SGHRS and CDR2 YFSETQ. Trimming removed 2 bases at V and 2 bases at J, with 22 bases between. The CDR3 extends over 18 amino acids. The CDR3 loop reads CASSLGGTRLLENYGYTF. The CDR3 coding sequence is TGCGCCAGCAGCTTAGGGGGGACCCGCCTCTTAGAGAACTATGGCTACACCTTC.

The CDR3 nucleotides are TGTGCCAGCAGCGAGGGACATCCCACAGATACGCAGTATTTT. This translates into CASSEGHPTDTQYF. V gene TRBV7-3 combines with J gene TRBJ2-3; maybe TRBD1 (6 bases). The CDR3 consists of 14 residues. From germline, CDR1 is SGHTA and CDR2 FQGTGA. Trimming pared 5 bases from V and 2 bases from J, leaving 11 bases between.

As DNA, the CDR3 is TGTGCCTGGAGTAACAGGGGGGGCTTCTACAATGAGCAGTTCTTC. Protein product: CAWSNRGGFYNEQFF. The chain couples TRBV30 to TRBJ2-1; D is possibly TRBD1 (8 bases). The CDR3 totals 15 residues. Trimming pared 2 bases from V and 3 bases from J, leaving 14 bases between. Germline V gene sequence: CDR1 GTSNPN, CDR2 SVGIG (reference sequence).

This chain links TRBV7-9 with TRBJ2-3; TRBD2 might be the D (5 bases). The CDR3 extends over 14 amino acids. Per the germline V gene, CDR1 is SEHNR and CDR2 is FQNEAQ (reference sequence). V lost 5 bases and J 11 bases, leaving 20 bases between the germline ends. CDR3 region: CASSASSWEIGQYF. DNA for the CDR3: TGTGCCAGCAGCGCGTCCTCTTGGGAGATAGGGCAGTATTTT.

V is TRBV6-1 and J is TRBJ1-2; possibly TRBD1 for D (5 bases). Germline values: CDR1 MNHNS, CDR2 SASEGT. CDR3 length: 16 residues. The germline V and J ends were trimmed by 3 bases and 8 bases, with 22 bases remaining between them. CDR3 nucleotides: TGTGCCAGCAGTGACGATACCCTTGGGGGAGATGGAGGCTACACCTTC. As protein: CASSDDTLGGDGGYTF.

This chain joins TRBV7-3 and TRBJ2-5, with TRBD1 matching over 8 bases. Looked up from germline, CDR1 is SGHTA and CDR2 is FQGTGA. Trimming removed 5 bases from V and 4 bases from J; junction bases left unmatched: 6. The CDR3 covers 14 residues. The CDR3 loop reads CASSPGQGGETQYF. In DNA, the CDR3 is TGTGCCAGCAGCCCCGGACAGGGAGGAGAGACCCAGTACTTC.